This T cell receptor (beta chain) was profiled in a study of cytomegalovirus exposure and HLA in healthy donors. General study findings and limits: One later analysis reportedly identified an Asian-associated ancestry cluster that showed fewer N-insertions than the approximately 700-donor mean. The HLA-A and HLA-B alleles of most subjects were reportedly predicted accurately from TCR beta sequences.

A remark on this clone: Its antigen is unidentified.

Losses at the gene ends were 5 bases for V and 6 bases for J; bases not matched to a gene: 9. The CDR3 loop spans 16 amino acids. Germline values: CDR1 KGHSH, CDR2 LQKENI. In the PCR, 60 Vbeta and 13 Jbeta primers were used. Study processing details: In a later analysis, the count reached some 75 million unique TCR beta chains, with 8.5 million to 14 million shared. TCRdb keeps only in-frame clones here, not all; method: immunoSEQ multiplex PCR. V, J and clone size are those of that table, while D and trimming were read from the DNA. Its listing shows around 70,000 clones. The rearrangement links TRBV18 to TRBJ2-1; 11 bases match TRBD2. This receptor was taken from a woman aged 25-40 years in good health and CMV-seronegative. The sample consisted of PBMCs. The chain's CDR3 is CASSGTSGGKGNEQFF. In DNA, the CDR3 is TGTGCCAGCTCAGGGACTAGCGGAGGAAAGGGCAATGAGCAGTTCTTC. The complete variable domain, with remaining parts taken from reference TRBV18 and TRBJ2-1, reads NAGVMQNPRHLVRRRGQEARLRCSPMKGHSHVYWYRQLPEEGLKFMVYLQKENIIDESGMPKERFSAEFPKEGPSILRIQQVVRGDSAAYFCASSGTSGGKGNEQFFGPGTRLTVL.